This T cell receptor beta chain was documented in a study of T-cell reconstitution after alpha-beta-depleted transplantation in children. Germline-derived CDR1 and CDR2 are SGHAT and FQNNGV. The CDR3 is made up of 20 amino acids. J was trimmed by 1 base and V by 4 bases; bases with no gene match: 18. At least ten counts were recorded for this clonotype. A library of TCRbeta sequences, prepared with unique molecular identifiers, was generated. Each CDR3 protein is one row after TCRdb ran MiXCR on the PCR reads. Found here are a few hundred thousand distinct CDR3 sequences, over 20% of them singletons; the top ten hold about 2.6%.

The sample in question was PBMCs, obtained before TCRalphabeta/CD19-depleted stem cell transplant. The sequence was collected from a girl aged 2 to 9 with Fanconi anemia, due to receive a stem cell transplant. The chain employs TRBV11-2 and TRBJ2-1, with 8 bases fitting TRBD2. CDR3 amino acids: CASSYPEALADPSSYNEQFF. The CDR3 nucleotides are TGTGCCAGCAGCTACCCCGAGGCACTAGCGGACCCCTCATCCTACAATGAGCAGTTCTTC.